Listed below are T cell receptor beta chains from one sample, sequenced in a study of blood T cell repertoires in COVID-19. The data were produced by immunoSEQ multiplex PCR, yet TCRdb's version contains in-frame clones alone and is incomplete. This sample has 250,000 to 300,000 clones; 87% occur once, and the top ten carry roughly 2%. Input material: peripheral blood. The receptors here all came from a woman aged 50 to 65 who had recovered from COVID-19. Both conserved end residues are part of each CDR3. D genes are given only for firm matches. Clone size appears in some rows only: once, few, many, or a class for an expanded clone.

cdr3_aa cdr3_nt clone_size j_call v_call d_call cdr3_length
CASSLGGRRQRLAKNIQYF TGTGCCAGCAGTTTAGGGGGCCGAAGACAGAGGCTAGCCAAAAACATTCAGTACTTC . TRBJ2-4 TRBV28 . 19
CAIRSDTGNTIYF TGTGCCATCAGATCGGACACTGGAAACACCATATATTTT . TRBJ1-3 TRBV10-3 . 13
CARHLSSRGPGGRTQETQYF TGTGCCAGGCATCTTTCGAGTAGGGGACCGGGGGGGCGAACTCAAGAGACCCAGTACTTC . TRBJ2-5 TRBV19 TRBD2 20
CASSGDRAGTEAFF TGTGCCAGCAGCGGGGACAGGGCGGGGACTGAAGCTTTCTTT . TRBJ1-1 TRBV5-4 TRBD1 14
CASSLWSGAFF TGTGCCAGCAGTTTATGGTCCGGGGCTTTCTTT . TRBJ1-1 TRBV28 . 11
CASSSFGLMVETQYF TGTGCCAGCAGTTCTTTCGGACTCATGGTGGAGACCCAGTACTTC . TRBJ2-5 TRBV6-6 . 15
CAISGQLSGNTIYF TGTGCCATCAGTGGACAGCTCTCTGGAAACACCATATATTTT . TRBJ1-3 TRBV10-3 . 14
CASSPPGQGYSPLHF TGTGCCAGCAGTCCACCGGGACAGGGTTATTCACCCCTCCACTTT . TRBJ1-6 TRBV27 TRBD1 15
CAWSSLTPNEQFF TGTGCCTGGAGCTCCCTAACCCCCAATGAGCAGTTCTTC . TRBJ2-1 TRBV30 . 13
CASSRGRETQYF TGTGCCAGCAGCCGGGGAAGAGAGACCCAGTACTTC . TRBJ2-5 TRBV5-6 . 12
CASSQDRDWRNTEAFF TGTGCCAGCAGCCAAGACAGGGACTGGAGGAACACTGAAGCTTTCTTT . TRBJ1-1 TRBV14 . 16
CASSPEGTQYQETQYF TGTGCCAGCTCACCAGAGGGGACACAATACCAAGAGACCCAGTACTTC . TRBJ2-5 TRBV18 . 16
CASSQLGGDFGYTF TGTGCCAGCAGCCAGTTAGGGGGAGACTTCGGCTACACCTTC many TRBJ1-2 TRBV4-2 . 14
CASQAERTGELFF TGTGCCAGTCAAGCGGAACGCACCGGGGAGCTGTTTTTT once TRBJ2-2 TRBV2 . 13
CASSRRDRGGYGYTF TGTGCCAGCAGCCGACGAGACAGGGGTGGCTATGGCTACACCTTC . TRBJ1-2 TRBV5-6 TRBD1 15
CASKGRQYNSPLHF TGTGCCAGCAAGGGGAGGCAGTATAATTCACCCCTCCACTTT . TRBJ1-6 TRBV28 . 14
CATSRVGVREVYEQYF TGTGCCACCAGCAGAGTCGGGGTAAGGGAGGTCTACGAGCAGTACTTC . TRBJ2-7 TRBV15 . 16
CASSHSSEQYF TGTGCCAGCAGCCATTCCAGCGAGCAGTACTTC . TRBJ2-7 TRBV14 . 11
CASSLFMYQETQYF TGTGCCAGCAGCCTTTTTATGTACCAAGAGACCCAGTACTTC . TRBJ2-5 TRBV7-2 . 14
CASSLTHSTNEKLFF TGTGCTAGCAGCTTAACGCACTCAACTAATGAAAAACTGTTTTTT . TRBJ1-4 TRBV7-7 . 15
CASSYDRGHEQYF TGTGCCAGCAGTTACGACAGGGGGCACGAGCAGTACTTC . TRBJ2-7 TRBV6-5 TRBD1 13
CASSSQGTSGEWEQYF TGTGCCAGCAGCTCCCAGGGGACTAGCGGGGAGTGGGAGCAGTACTTC . TRBJ2-7 TRBV5-5 TRBD2 16
CASSKGQFGYTF TGTGCCAGCAGCAAAGGACAGTTTGGCTACACCTTC . TRBJ1-2 TRBV4-2 . 12
CASSFDRVRLDTQYF TGTGCCAGCAGCTTCGACAGGGTGAGGTTAGATACGCAGTATTTT . TRBJ2-3 TRBV11-1 TRBD1 15
CASSLHPSSGNTIYF TGTGCCAGCAGCTTACATCCGAGCTCTGGAAACACCATATATTTT . TRBJ1-3 TRBV7-2 . 15
CASSVQGGTEAFF TGTGCCAGCAGTGTTCAGGGCGGCACTGAAGCTTTCTTT . TRBJ1-1 TRBV2 . 13
CASSLEGRVMNTEAFF TGTGCCAGCAGTTTAGAGGGCAGAGTAATGAACACTGAAGCTTTCTTT . TRBJ1-1 TRBV28 . 16
CASSLLTSSGNEQFF TGCGCCAGCAGCCTACTGACTAGCTCAGGCAATGAGCAGTTCTTC . TRBJ2-1 TRBV5-1 TRBD2 15
CASSYSISAEAFF TGTGCCAGCAGTTACTCGATATCGGCTGAAGCTTTCTTT . TRBJ1-1 TRBV6-2/TRBV6-3 . 13
CASTKAGRGEPSYNEQFF TGCGCCAGCACCAAAGCTGGCAGGGGGGAACCTTCCTACAATGAGCAGTTCTTC . TRBJ2-1 TRBV4-1 . 18
CASSPTAHRGGTEAFF TGCGCCAGCAGCCCGACTGCACACAGAGGAGGCACTGAAGCTTTCTTT . TRBJ1-1 TRBV5-1 . 16
CASSLGASGYNEQFF TGTGCCAGCAGCTTGGGGGCTAGCGGATACAATGAGCAGTTCTTC . TRBJ2-1 TRBV5-6 TRBD2 15
CASSPDRRTHIPEAFF TGTGCCAGCAGCCCGGACCGACGGACTCATATTCCTGAAGCTTTCTTT few TRBJ1-1 TRBV3-1/TRBV3-2 . 16
CASSVDSYSNQPQHF TGTGCCAGCAGCGTAGACAGTTATAGCAATCAGCCCCAGCATTTT few TRBJ1-5 TRBV9 . 15
CASSFEGRYSGNTIYF TGTGCCAGCAGTTTTGAGGGTCGGTATTCTGGAAACACCATATATTTT . TRBJ1-3 TRBV28 . 16
CAWSVGGLRSGYTF TGTGCCTGGAGTGTTGGGGGCCTGAGGAGTGGCTACACCTTC . TRBJ1-2 TRBV30 . 14
CASSLGRGSYEQYF TGTGCCAGCAGTTTGGGCAGGGGCTCCTACGAGCAGTACTTC . TRBJ2-7 TRBV27 . 14
CASSLGLSSGNTIYF TGTGCCAGCAGCTTGGGACTGAGCTCTGGAAACACCATATATTTT . TRBJ1-3 TRBV5-4 . 15
CASSDRGGRSTEAFF TGTGCCAGCAGCGACCGGGGGGGGAGAAGCACTGAAGCTTTCTTT . TRBJ1-1 TRBV11-2 . 15
CASSRTHRWRFF TGTGCCAGCAGCCGAACCCACAGGTGGCGGTTTTTT . TRBJ2-2 TRBV12-3/TRBV12-4 . 12
CASSSGTSGQETQYF TGTGCCAGCTCCTCCGGGACTAGCGGCCAAGAGACCCAGTACTTC . TRBJ2-5 TRBV11-3 TRBD2 15
CAWSSTRAVGSEQFF TGTGCCTGGAGCTCCACTAGGGCCGTAGGGAGTGAGCAGTTCTTC few TRBJ2-1 TRBV30 . 15
CASSLGQGPFEQYF TGCGCCAGCAGCTTGGGACAGGGGCCTTTCGAGCAGTACTTC . TRBJ2-7 TRBV5-1 TRBD1 14
CASSLLYNEQFF TGTGCCAGCAGCTTACTATACAATGAGCAGTTCTTC . TRBJ2-1 TRBV5-4 . 12
CASSSTNLLQGTQYF TGTGCCAGCAGCTCTACCAACCTACTGCAGGGTACGCAGTATTTT . TRBJ2-3 TRBV7-2 . 15
CASSQEILRGGTEKLFF TGCGCCAGCAGCCAAGAGATATTGCGGGGAGGTACCGAAAAACTGTTTTTT . TRBJ1-4 TRBV4-3 . 17
CATAREASNTGELFF TGCGCCACTGCGCGGGAGGCCTCGAACACCGGGGAGCTGTTTTTT . TRBJ2-2 TRBV4-3 TRBD2 15